The rows below give T cell receptor beta chains drawn from one sample of a study of long-term antiretroviral therapy in people with HIV. Clones were read by immunoSEQ multiplex PCR, and TCRdb kept only the in-frame ones, dropping some. The profile shows fewer than 40,000 clones, 80% of them singletons. The material sequenced was unsorted PBMCs, taken 3.4 years after starting antiretroviral therapy. The receptors come from a man aged 25-45 years with HIV. Each CDR3 is given without its conserved first and last residue. The D gene is left open where the match is weak.

>TRBV27|TRBD1|TRBJ1-2
ASSAGQGRTYGYT
>TRBV5-1|TRBD1|TRBJ2-7
ASSLGGQGSYEQY
>TRBV27|TRBD2|TRBJ2-1
ASSLGGGPSFGNEQF
>TRBV11-3|-|TRBJ2-7
ASSSPVRAPYEQY
>TRBV11-2|-|TRBJ2-2
ASSGDRSGTGELF
>TRBV7-2|TRBD1|TRBJ1-2
ASSLDREANYGYT
>TRBV19|TRBD2|TRBJ2-5
ASSMFGSGSETQY
>TRBV28|-|TRBJ1-2
ASSSRGGRNNYGYT
>TRBV28|TRBD2|TRBJ2-2
ASSSSGSRTGELF
>TRBV7-8|TRBD2|TRBJ2-7
ASSSLAGVYEQY
>TRBV10-3|TRBD2|TRBJ2-3
AISELWTSGQY
>TRBV30|TRBD1|TRBJ1-4
AWSVRLWTGNYEKLF
>TRBV25-1|TRBD2|TRBJ2-5
ASSDLRLAGGLETQY
>TRBV11-3|TRBD1|TRBJ2-2
ASSAPGTGTGELF
>TRBV4-1|-|TRBJ1-3
ASSQLSGNTIY
>TRBV28|-|TRBJ2-5
ATTASTQETQY
>TRBV19|TRBD2|TRBJ2-3
ASSRARLAGSTDTQY
>TRBV19|TRBD1|TRBJ2-4
ASRTGGAKNIQY
>TRBV6-7|-|TRBJ2-7
ASSYCQRGGVGEQY
>TRBV7-9|TRBD1|TRBJ2-4
ASSQDRGLGDIQY
>TRBV5-4|-|TRBJ2-2
ASSLFLGTGELF
>TRBV28|-|TRBJ2-7
ASSITLGGTYEQY
>TRBV7-9|TRBD1|TRBJ2-7
ASSSPKTGLTSYEQY
>TRBV5-1|-|TRBJ2-7
ASSLLGRQEQY
>TRBV28|-|TRBJ2-3
ASSSRDQY
>TRBV7-9|TRBD1|TRBJ2-5
ASSYQGVYQETQY
>TRBV28|-|TRBJ2-7
ASSRSLGNYEQY
>TRBV13|-|TRBJ2-1
ASSFAYNEQF
>TRBV25-1|TRBD2|TRBJ2-3
ASSGITGLAGPTDTQY
>TRBV7-2|TRBD1|TRBJ2-2
ARRETGTAGELF
>TRBV25-1|-|TRBJ2-1
ASSDAGRSNEQF
>TRBV11-2|-|TRBJ2-1
ASSLLGGNNEQF
>TRBV19|-|TRBJ1-1
ASIGTEGWTEAF
>TRBV5-5|-|TRBJ2-7
ASSLSASSYEQY
>TRBV2|-|TRBJ2-5
ASSAQIQETQY
>TRBV4-3|-|TRBJ2-2
ASSPTRGNTGELF
>TRBV5-6|-|TRBJ2-2
ASSWRAGNTGELF
>TRBV5-1|-|TRBJ2-3
ASSLRGASTDTQY
>TRBV29-1|TRBD1|TRBJ2-5
SVTGTGYQETQY
>TRBV5-5|-|TRBJ2-2
ASRPGADGELF
>TRBV7-9|-|TRBJ2-3
ASSLGGGQTDTQY
>TRBV18|-|TRBJ2-3
ASSPPIFMAQY
>TRBV7-9|-|TRBJ1-2
ASSSVGGTYGYT
>TRBV5-1|TRBD1|TRBJ1-2
ASSLGQGAVYGYT
>TRBV25-1|-|TRBJ2-3
ASSEFIRGSGTDTQY
>TRBV10-3|TRBD1|TRBJ2-7
AISETGASTYEQY
>TRBV6-5|-|TRBJ1-1
ASSYPGKGTEAF
>TRBV19|TRBD1|TRBJ1-1
ASTKPQGVITEAF
>TRBV7-9|TRBD1|TRBJ1-3
ASSLGSGTAGNTIY
>TRBV9|TRBD2|TRBJ2-2
ASSGAGGLAVTGELF
>TRBV5-1|TRBD1|TRBJ1-5
ASSPRTGGNQPQH
>TRBV5-1|-|TRBJ2-7
ASSPGAGSYEQY
>TRBV6-6|TRBD1|TRBJ2-7
ASRLTGQGAYEQY
>TRBV27|-|TRBJ2-5
ASSLLGNQETQY
>TRBV19|-|TRBJ2-3
ASSSQGPVGTDTQY
>TRBV6-6|TRBD1|TRBJ1-2
ASSNRQGFYT
>TRBV27|-|TRBJ1-1
ASSSGENTEAF
>TRBV18|TRBD2|TRBJ2-7
ASSPRTSDKRAGEQY
>TRBV7-7|TRBD1|TRBJ2-7
ASSHPGQGIYEQY
>TRBV11-3|-|TRBJ1-4
ASSLVPSLFATNEKLF